Described below is a single T cell receptor (beta chain) sequence and its context. Which antigen it targets is not known. No clone much larger than this one lies a single base away; base qualities are absent. The sample is drawn from a study of T cell changes during pregnancy in multiple sclerosis (dated by TCRdb to the late 2010s). Regarding the research as a whole: The study looked at changes in the T cell repertoire across pregnancy in women with multiple sclerosis.

The method was the immunoSEQ multiplex PCR assay. As stored in TCRdb, this immuneACCESS dataset retains in-frame rearrangements with V and J assigned. A fraction of the clones does not appear; measured against another copy, unresolved V genes explain less than half of the discrepancy, and the remainder lacks a known reason. The sample records some 100,000 clones, approximately 92% of which are singletons. The top ten clones comprise less than 2.5% of the sample. The germline ends are 7 bases apart after V is trimmed by 3 bases and J by 1 base. CDR1 and CDR2 were assigned from the germline V gene (reference sequence) as LNHDA and SQIVND. The CDR3 holds 14 amino acids from the cysteine to the phenylalanine. CDR3 DNA only is kept here, 42 bases in frame from base 1.

The sequenced sample was peripheral blood, obtained after pregnancy. The TCR sequence derives from a female donor with multiple sclerosis, enrolled in a pregnancy study. The chain is encoded by TRBV19 joined to TRBJ1-5, with the identity of the D gene unclear. The nucleotide sequence is TGTGCCAGTAGTATCTCTCGGAGCAATCAGCCCCAGCATTTT. This encodes CASSISRSNQPQHF.